This TCR beta chain was retrieved from a study of shared clonotypes between healthy human individuals. Study results and limitations: A limitation of the genetic and exposure-history diversity represented arose from few donors.

Profiling relied on immunoSEQ multiplex PCR, and the TCRdb table lists in-frame clones only, not all of them. The table lists over 1.4 million clones, approximately 97% of them singletons, with 1% to 1.5% in the top ten. Concerning this clone itself: What it binds is not known.

V was pared by 3 bases and J by 3 bases, with 19 bases between. Germline V gene data show CDR1 as MNHNS and CDR2 as SASEGT. The CDR3 runs 17 residues. V is TRBV6-1 and J is TRBJ2-3, with D tentatively TRBD1 (7 bases). The clonotype was recovered from a man in his thirties or forties in good health. Material for sequencing was naive CD4+ T cells sorted from blood. Subset reported: CD45RA+ positively selected. Written as DNA, the CDR3 is TGTGCCAGCAGTGAGTGGGGAGGACAGGAGGTTACAGATACGCAGTATTTT. It is translated as CASSEWGGQEVTDTQYF.